This note documents a single T cell receptor (beta chain) sequence. Its antigen is currently not known. No base qualities exist here, and no much larger clone lies one base off it. This record comes from a study of blood T cell repertoires in COVID-19 (dated by TCRdb to 2018 to 2021). A note on the overall study: Samples from collaborators originated in the United States, Italy and Spain and spanned both the acute and convalescent phases of COVID-19. A freely available public database, intended as a resource for researchers studying the immune response to SARS-CoV-2, is where the repertoires were released. Sample metadata almost always included a de-identified subject ID, COVID-19 status, age in years and sex. Subjects who had been exposed to COVID-19, were actively infected with it, or had recovered from it provided the deeply sampled blood TCRbeta repertoires that made up the dataset. The samples were drawn from the first 160 participants of the ongoing ImmuneRACE study and from 1,254 subjects provided by 6 global collaborators. The prospective study material was composed of cDNA or gDNA derived from T cells, B-cell-depleted T cells, or PBMCs. Where available, HLA class I and class II types were taken from metadata supplied by the sample provider and were not determined by assay-based typing.

Overall results and qualifications from the work: The quantity of clinical and demographic metadata differed by source and by participant and was supplied without curation.

The collaborating institutions used their own protocols to collect whole blood in K2EDTA tubes. For TCRbeta analysis, collaborators shipped samples as frozen whole blood, isolated PBMCs, or DNA extracted from either of those sample types. TCRbeta CDR3 regions were amplified from genomic DNA using the immunoSEQ Assay, a bias-controlled multiplex PCR. The authors' analysis ran thus. The number of nucleated cells in each sample was estimated from the amplification of reference gene primers within the assay. Sequence reads were collapsed and filtered to measure the absolute abundance of every unique TCRbeta CDR3 rearrangement. For each sample, productive Simpson clonality was calculated as the square root of Simpson's diversity index across productive rearrangements. TCRdb carries this immuneACCESS record with in-frame sequences only. Its versions omit some clonotypes, under half of them owing to an unresolved V gene in the studies checked, with the rest unexplained. V and J calls and clone size come straight from that table; D and trimming were deduced from the DNA. The sample table records 150,000 to 200,000 clones; about nine tenths of these occur just once. The biggest ten clones account for around 2.3% of the sample.

Sequencing used peripheral blood. This receptor was obtained from a man aged 70 or older with active or convalescent COVID-19.

In nucleotide form, the sequence is TGTGCCAGCAGCCCGGGCGGCAGGGCGCCAGAGAATGGCTACACCTTC. It specifies CASSPGGRAPENGYTF. The chain uses TRBV5-6 and TRBJ1-2; D gene: possibly TRBD1, on 5 matching bases. CDR1 and CDR2 were assigned from the germline V gene as SGHDT and YYEEEE. The CDR3 has 16 amino acids, counting the end cysteine and phenylalanine. Of the read, only the CDR3 DNA is kept; its 48 bases are in frame from base 1. V lost 4 bases and J lost 6 bases; the stretch between them is 22 bases long.